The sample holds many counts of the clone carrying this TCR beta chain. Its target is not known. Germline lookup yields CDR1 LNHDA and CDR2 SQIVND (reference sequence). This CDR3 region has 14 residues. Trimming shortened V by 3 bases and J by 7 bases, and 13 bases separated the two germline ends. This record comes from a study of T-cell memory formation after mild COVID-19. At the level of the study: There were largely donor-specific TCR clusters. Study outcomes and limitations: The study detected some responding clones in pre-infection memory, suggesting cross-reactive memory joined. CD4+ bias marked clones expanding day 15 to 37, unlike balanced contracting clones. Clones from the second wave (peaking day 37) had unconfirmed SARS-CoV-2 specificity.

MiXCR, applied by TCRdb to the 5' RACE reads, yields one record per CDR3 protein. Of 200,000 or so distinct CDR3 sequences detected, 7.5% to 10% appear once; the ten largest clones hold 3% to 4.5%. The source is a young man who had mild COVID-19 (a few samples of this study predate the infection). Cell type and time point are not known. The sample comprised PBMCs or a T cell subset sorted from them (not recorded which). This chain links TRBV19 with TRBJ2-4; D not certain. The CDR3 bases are TGTGCCAGTAGTATGAGAGTGTATGGGAACATTCAGTACTTC. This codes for CASSMRVYGNIQYF.